This T cell receptor beta chain is drawn from a study of cytomegalovirus exposure and HLA in healthy donors. Study findings and constraints: TCR beta V segments were, for the most part, productive about 87% or about 30% of the time in an earlier analysis.

This clone has a handful of counts. Its antigen remains unidentified. The CDR3 totals 13 residues. Germline V gives CDR1 MDHEN, CDR2 SYDVKM. V shed 6 bases, J shed 5 bases, and the junction held 4 bases outside the gene matches. Nominally healthy donors provided the samples, though records likely missed some immune exposures. The PCR used 60 Vbeta and 13 Jbeta primers. Method: immunoSEQ multiplex PCR; TCRdb's copy keeps in-frame clones and lacks some. The profile shows roughly 150,000 clones, roughly 87% of them singletons. The genes are TRBV28 and TRBJ2-3; 8 nucleotides line up with TRBD2. The receptor comes from a man under 40 in good health and CMV-seropositive. Sequences were obtained from PBMCs. CDR3 residues: CASRDRGGDTQYF. The CDR3 nucleotides read TGTGCCAGCAGGGATCGGGGGGGAGATACGCAGTATTTT.